This TCR beta chain stems from a study of Ad26.COV2.S vaccination and SARS-CoV-2 variants (dated by TCRdb to the early 2020s). Broadly, across the study: Vaccine-arm donors came from COV1001, a multicentre, randomized, double-blind, placebo-controlled phase I-IIa trial of Ad26.COV2.S in healthy adults. Participants in the trial were split at random into five groups of five each, receiving low-dose or high-dose Ad26.COV2.S once or twice, or else placebo on both occasions. Investigators did not know the trial group allocation while performing experiments and assessing outcomes. Ad26.COV2.S was given intramuscularly at 5x10^10 or 1x10^11 viral particles, as a single shot or as two shots 56 days apart. TCRbeta repertoire sequencing served as the tool for gauging how specific and how broad the SARS-CoV-2-reactive T cell receptors were following Ad26.COV2.S vaccination. The TCR-sequenced set comprised around 30 samples: around 20 Ad26.COV2.S vaccine recipients, 5 placebo recipients and 8 SARS-CoV-2 convalescent individuals. General conclusions and limits of the study: Non-spike TCR breadth was comparable between vaccine and placebo recipients, consistent with the vaccine containing only spike. Higher spike-specific TCR breadth was observed in Ad26.COV2.S recipients than in placebo recipients (P = 0.0014). The study was not powered for comparison of responses between vaccine doses or regimens. After vaccination, substantial breadth of spike-specific CD8+ and CD4+ T cell responses was reported. The authors noted that the TCR breadth and depth analyses may have underestimated total T cell responses.

Trimming accounts for 3 bases at V and 6 bases at J, while the number of junction bases matched to no gene is 10. From a lookup of the germline V gene (reference sequence), CDR1 and CDR2 are WNHNN and SYGVQD. From the cysteine through the phenylalanine, the CDR3 covers 16 amino acids. Solely the CDR3 DNA is kept, with 48 bases framed from the first base. The intended sense of this specimen's treatment or condition label: 19 received Ad26.COV2.S at low or high dose, single or two shots; roughly five received placebo; per-sample allocation not given. Repertoires of vaccine and placebo recipients were sequenced from samples collected on day 63 after the first injection. Between 29 July and 7 August 2020, Cohort 1b enrolled 25 adults aged 18-55 years at one site in Boston, USA. Ad26.COV2.S was a replication-incompetent adenovirus type 26 vector expressing a prefusion-stabilized SARS-CoV-2 spike protein from the original Wuhan strain.

The immunoSEQ Assay was the method used to sequence TCRbeta CDR3 regions. After extraction, genomic DNA underwent amplification by bias-controlled multiplex PCR, followed by high-throughput sequencing. The study's processing was this. Collapsing and filtering of sequences were performed to quantify the absolute abundance of each unique TCRbeta CDR3 region. T cell fraction was estimated by normalizing TCRbeta template counts to usable DNA, which was measured by amplifying reference genes present in all nucleated cells. Repertoire TCRs were annotated as SARS-CoV-2-specific by exact matching of V gene, CDR3 amino acid sequence and J gene to a known reactive TCR set. The reference SARS-CoV-2 TCR set was derived from MIRA and filtered for enrichment in COVID-19-positive ImmuneCODE repertoires, a step that removed public or cross-reactive TCRs. Using the MIRA antigens, annotated TCRs were further analysed by specific ORF or by position within an ORF. Breadth was defined as annotated unique rearrangements over total unique productive rearrangements; depth was the summed frequency of those rearrangements. Two-sided Wilcoxon rank-sum tests were used to compare TCR breadth between groups. TCRdb obtained this table from immuneACCESS and retained in-frame rearrangements with V and J assigned. These tables miss some clones; where compared with another copy, unresolved V genes account for less than half of the shortfall, and the remainder is unexplained. V and J calls plus clone size are reproduced from that table; the DNA served to infer D and trimming. Counted in this sample were around 450,000 clones; nearly 90% of them appeared once. The ten largest make up 1.5% to 2% of the sample.

Remarks on this clone: Its antigen is not yet known. No qualities accompany the bases; no much larger clone lies one base away.

Here the chain combines TRBV10-1 and TRBJ2-7, with 11 junctional bases fitting TRBD2. The sample in question was peripheral blood, obtained in a trial of Ad26.COV2.S vaccine versus placebo. The source of this sequence is a person between 18 and 65 years old who received the Ad26.COV2.S COVID-19 vaccine or a placebo. The bases are TGCGCCAGCAGTGACGGGACTAGCGGTCCCCATGGCGAGCAGTACTTC. This is translated as CASSDGTSGPHGEQYF.